Listed below are T cell receptor beta chains from one sample, sequenced in a study of cytomegalovirus exposure and HLA in healthy donors. The method was immunoSEQ multiplex PCR; TCRdb's version includes in-frame clones alone and lacks a portion of them. The table lists 130,000 to 150,000 clones, 80% of them singletons. The sample taken for sequencing was PBMCs. The receptor source for this set is a man aged 40-49 years in good health and CMV-seronegative. The CDR3 runs from the conserved cysteine through the conserved F or W. Each record gives: V gene, clone size, J gene, D gene, CDR3 protein, CDR3 DNA. A D gene is named only where the DNA matches it firmly. Size is stated for part of the rows, as once, few or many counts, or as a class when the clone is expanded.

>TRBV27|once|TRBJ1-2|TRBD1
CASSQGGGGGSGYTF
TGTGCCAGCAGTCAGGGGGGGGGCGGGGGGAGTGGCTACACCTTC
>TRBV9|NA|TRBJ1-4|TRBD1
CASSTTGATNEKLFF
TGTGCCAGCAGCACAACAGGGGCAACTAATGAAAAACTGTTTTTT
>TRBV19|NA|TRBJ1-5|NA
CAGGELQPQHF
TGTGCCGGGGGGGAGTTACAGCCCCAGCATTTT
>TRBV9|NA|TRBJ2-1|TRBD1
CASSGGTGGFEQFF
TGTGCCAGCAGCGGAGGGACAGGGGGTTTTGAGCAGTTCTTC
>TRBV5-4|NA|TRBJ2-7|TRBD1
CASSLGQGEQYF
TGTGCCAGCAGCCTCGGACAGGGCGAGCAGTACTTC
>TRBV7-9|few|TRBJ2-2|TRBD2
CASSRGGYTGELFF
TGTGCCAGCAGTCGCGGGGGATACACCGGGGAGCTGTTTTTT
>TRBV9|once|TRBJ2-7|TRBD2
CASSVGTSGAYREEQYF
TGTGCCAGCAGCGTAGGAACTAGCGGGGCTTATCGGGAAGAGCAGTACTTC
>TRBV12-5|NA|TRBJ1-5|TRBD1
CASGLTTGEIGNQPQHF
TGTGCTAGTGGTTTGACAACAGGGGAGATTGGCAATCAGCCCCAGCATTTT
>TRBV7-9|NA|TRBJ1-5|NA
CASSLVTGVGNQPQHF
TGTGCCAGCAGCTTAGTCACCGGGGTGGGAAATCAGCCCCAGCATTTT
>TRBV7-9|NA|TRBJ1-4|NA
CASSLLTEGGEKLFF
TGTGCCAGCAGCTTATTGACCGAAGGAGGGGAAAAACTGTTTTTT
>TRBV5-1|NA|TRBJ2-7|TRBD2
CASSITSGGAYEQYF
TGCGCCAGCAGCATAACTAGCGGGGGGGCTTACGAGCAGTACTTC
>TRBV6-5|NA|TRBJ1-5|NA
CASSLRGIDQPQHF
TGTGCCAGCAGCCTCAGGGGAATCGATCAGCCCCAGCATTTT
>TRBV4-3|NA|TRBJ1-1|NA
CASSPGTSNTEAFF
TGCGCCAGCAGCCCGGGGACATCGAACACTGAAGCTTTCTTT
>TRBV7-9|few|TRBJ1-3|NA
CASSLEQRNTIYF
TGTGCCAGCAGCTTAGAACAGAGAAACACCATATATTTT
>TRBV19|NA|TRBJ1-1|NA
CASRPTTGGDTEAFF
TGTGCCAGTAGACCTACGACAGGTGGGGACACTGAAGCTTTCTTT
>TRBV18|NA|TRBJ2-2|TRBD2
CASFAGLAGGRNTGELFF
TGTGCCAGCTTCGCGGGACTAGCGGGGGGCCGGAACACCGGGGAGCTGTTTTTT
>TRBV7-2|NA|TRBJ1-1|NA
CASSLQGYTEAFF
TGTGCCAGCAGCTTACAGGGTTACACTGAAGCTTTCTTT
>TRBV7-2|NA|TRBJ2-7|NA
CASSPTAQGEQYF
TGTGCCAGCTCTCCGACAGCGCAGGGAGAGCAGTACTTC
>TRBV27|NA|TRBJ1-5|TRBD1
CASSLGRGQGIGQPQHF
TGTGCCAGCAGTTTAGGGCGCGGACAGGGGATAGGTCAGCCCCAGCATTTT
>TRBV19|NA|TRBJ2-2|TRBD1
CASARGTGRTGELFF
TGTGCCAGTGCACGAGGGACAGGGCGAACCGGGGAGCTGTTTTTT
>TRBV9|NA|TRBJ2-7|TRBD2
CASSVGTSGPYEQYF
TGTGCCAGCAGCGTAGGGACTAGCGGACCTTACGAGCAGTACTTC
>TRBV10-2|NA|TRBJ2-3|NA
CASSERQGGQPQYF
TGCGCCAGCAGTGAGCGGCAGGGGGGTCAGCCCCAGTATTTT
>TRBV6-5|NA|TRBJ1-6|TRBD1
CASSYSIQGANSPLHF
TGTGCCAGCAGTTACTCGATCCAGGGGGCTAATTCACCCCTCCACTTT
>TRBV12-5|NA|TRBJ2-7|TRBD1
CASLGPGTGGGYEQYF
TGTGCTAGTCTCGGGCCCGGGACAGGGGGAGGCTACGAGCAGTACTTC
>TRBV5-1|NA|TRBJ1-1|NA
CASSLDRVGEAFF
TGCGCCAGCAGCTTGGACAGGGTAGGTGAAGCTTTCTTT
>TRBV14|NA|TRBJ1-2|NA
CASSQEQRYGLGYTF
TGTGCCAGCAGCCAAGAGCAGCGCTATGGACTCGGCTACACCTTC
>TRBV2|NA|TRBJ2-5|NA
CASSELVPETQYF
TGTGCCAGCAGTGAACTAGTCCCAGAGACCCAGTACTTC
>TRBV4-3|NA|TRBJ2-7|TRBD2
CASGAGAGGSYEQYF
TGCGCCAGCGGGGCCGGAGCGGGGGGCTCCTACGAGCAGTACTTC
>TRBV19|once|TRBJ2-7|NA
CASSVGGGTYEQYF
TGTGCCAGTAGTGTAGGCGGCGGAACCTACGAGCAGTACTTC
>TRBV6-6|NA|TRBJ2-5|NA
CASGEETQYF
TGTGCCAGCGGAGAAGAGACCCAGTACTTC
>TRBV7-2|NA|TRBJ2-7|NA
CATSATPGGEQYF
TGTGCCACCAGCGCGACACCCGGCGGGGAGCAGTACTTC
>TRBV5-8|NA|TRBJ2-1|TRBD2
CASDGGSSYNEQFF
TGTGCCAGTGACGGGGGGAGCTCCTACAATGAGCAGTTCTTC
>TRBV19|once|TRBJ2-7|TRBD2
CASRGRGWGYEQYF
TGTGCCAGCAGAGGGAGGGGATGGGGCTACGAGCAGTACTTC
>TRBV5-6|NA|TRBJ2-7|TRBD1
CASSLFRDRGHEQYF
TGTGCCAGCAGCTTGTTCCGGGACAGGGGTCACGAGCAGTACTTC
>TRBV27|NA|TRBJ1-1|NA
CASSFGFSTEAFF
TGTGCCAGCAGTTTCGGGTTCAGCACTGAAGCTTTCTTT
>TRBV28|NA|TRBJ1-5|NA
CASSEARGHNQPQHF
TGTGCCAGCAGTGAGGCTAGGGGACACAATCAGCCCCAGCATTTT
>TRBV6-6|NA|TRBJ1-5|NA
CASSRAGGTGPQHF
TGTGCCAGCAGCCGGGCCGGCGGCACGGGACCCCAGCATTTT
>TRBV7-2|NA|TRBJ2-5|NA
CASSLDAGGLSLETQYF
NA
>TRBV30|NA|TRBJ2-7|TRBD2
CAWRRLAGTYEQYF
TGTGCCTGGAGGCGGCTAGCGGGAACCTACGAGCAGTACTTC
>TRBV15|NA|TRBJ1-4|TRBD1
CATSRTRDRGEKLFF
TGTGCCACCAGCAGAACCCGGGACAGAGGCGAAAAACTGTTTTTT
>TRBV27|NA|TRBJ1-2|NA
CASSLTSMDGYGYTF
TGTGCCAGCAGTTTAACTAGTATGGACGGGTATGGCTACACCTTC
>TRBV7-3|once|TRBJ2-3|TRBD2
CASSINSGGASDTQYF
TGTGCCAGCAGCATAAATAGCGGGGGGGCTTCAGATACGCAGTATTTT
>TRBV9|NA|TRBJ2-3|NA
CASSVDGGVGDTQYF
TGTGCCAGCAGCGTAGACGGCGGGGTGGGAGATACGCAGTATTTT
>TRBV6-5|NA|TRBJ1-5|NA
CASSYSRSDQPQHF
TGTGCCAGCAGTTACTCGAGGAGCGATCAGCCCCAGCATTTT
>TRBV14|NA|TRBJ2-1|NA
CASSQVPRVLSYNEQFF
TGTGCCAGCAGCCAAGTTCCCAGGGTCCTCTCCTACAATGAGCAGTTCTTC
>TRBV4-2|NA|TRBJ2-5|TRBD2
CASSPWGGSMETQYF
TGTGCCAGCAGTCCTTGGGGGGGGAGTATGGAGACCCAGTACTTC
>TRBV9|once|TRBJ2-7|NA
CASSLSSGAYEQYF
TGTGCCAGCAGCCTTTCCTCAGGGGCCTACGAGCAGTACTTC
>TRBV4-3|NA|TRBJ1-1|NA
CASRQNLNTEAFF
TGCGCCAGCAGACAAAACTTGAACACTGAAGCTTTCTTT
>TRBV6-5|NA|TRBJ1-1|NA
CASKGDSVTEAFF
TGTGCCAGCAAGGGGGATTCGGTCACTGAAGCTTTCTTT
>TRBV6-5|NA|TRBJ1-1|NA
CASFRPGTEAFF
TGTGCCAGCTTCCGGCCCGGGACTGAAGCTTTCTTT